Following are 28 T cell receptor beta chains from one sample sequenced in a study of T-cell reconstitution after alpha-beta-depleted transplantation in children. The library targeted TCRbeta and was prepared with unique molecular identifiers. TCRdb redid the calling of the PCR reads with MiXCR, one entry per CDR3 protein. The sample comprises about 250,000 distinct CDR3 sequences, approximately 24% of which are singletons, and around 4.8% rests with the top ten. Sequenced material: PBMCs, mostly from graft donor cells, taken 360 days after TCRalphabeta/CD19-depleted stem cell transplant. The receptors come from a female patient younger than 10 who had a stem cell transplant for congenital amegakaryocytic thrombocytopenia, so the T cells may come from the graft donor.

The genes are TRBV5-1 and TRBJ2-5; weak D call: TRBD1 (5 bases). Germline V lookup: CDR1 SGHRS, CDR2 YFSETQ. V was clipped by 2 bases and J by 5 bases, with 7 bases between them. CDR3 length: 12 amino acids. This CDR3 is CASSFKGETQYF. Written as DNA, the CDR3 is TGCGCCAGCAGCTTCAAGGGGGAGACCCAGTACTTC. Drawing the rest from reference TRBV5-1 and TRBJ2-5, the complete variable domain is KAGVTQTPRYLIKTRGQQVTLSCSPISGHRSVSWYQQTPGQGLQFLFEYFSETQRNKGNFPGRFSGRQFSNSRSEMNVSTLELGDSALYLCASSFKGETQYFGPGTRLLVL.

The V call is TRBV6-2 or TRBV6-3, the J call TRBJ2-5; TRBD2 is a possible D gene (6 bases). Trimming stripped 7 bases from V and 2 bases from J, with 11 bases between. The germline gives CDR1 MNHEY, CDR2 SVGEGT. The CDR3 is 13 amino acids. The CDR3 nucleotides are TGTGCCAGCATGGGGGGAAATCAAGAGACCCAGTACTTC. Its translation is CASMGGNQETQYF.

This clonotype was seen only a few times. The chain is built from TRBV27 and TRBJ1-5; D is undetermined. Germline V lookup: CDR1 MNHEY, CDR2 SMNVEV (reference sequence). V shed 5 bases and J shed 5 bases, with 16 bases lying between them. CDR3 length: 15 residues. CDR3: CASSLPKSEDQPQHF. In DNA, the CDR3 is TGTGCCAGCAGTCTACCTAAATCAGAGGATCAGCCCCAGCATTTT.

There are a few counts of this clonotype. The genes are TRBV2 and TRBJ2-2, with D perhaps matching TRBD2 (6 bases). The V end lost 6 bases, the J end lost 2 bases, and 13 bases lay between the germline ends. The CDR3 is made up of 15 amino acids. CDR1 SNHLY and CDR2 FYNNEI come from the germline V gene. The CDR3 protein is CASRTSLTNTGELFF. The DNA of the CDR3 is TGTGCCAGCAGGACTAGTCTTACTAACACCGGGGAGCTGTTTTTT. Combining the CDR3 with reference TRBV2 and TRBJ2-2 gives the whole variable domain EPEVTQTPSHQVTQMGQEVILRCVPISNHLYFYWYRQILGQKVEFLVSFYNNEISEKSEIFDDQFSVERPDGSNFTLKIRSTKLEDSAMYFCASRTSLTNTGELFFGEGSRLTVL.

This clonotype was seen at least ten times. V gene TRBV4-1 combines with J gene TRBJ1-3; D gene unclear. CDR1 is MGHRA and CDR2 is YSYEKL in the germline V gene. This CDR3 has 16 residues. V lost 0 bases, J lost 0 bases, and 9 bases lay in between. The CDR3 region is CASSQEKSSSGNTIYF. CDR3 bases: TGCGCCAGCAGCCAAGAGAAAAGCAGCTCTGGAAACACCATATATTTT.

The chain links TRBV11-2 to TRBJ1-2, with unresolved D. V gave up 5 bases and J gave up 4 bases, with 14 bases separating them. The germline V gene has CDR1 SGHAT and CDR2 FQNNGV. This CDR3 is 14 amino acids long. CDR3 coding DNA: TGTGCCAGCAGCCCGAGTGGTCCGCGCTATGGCTACACCTTC. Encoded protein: CASSPSGPRYGYTF.

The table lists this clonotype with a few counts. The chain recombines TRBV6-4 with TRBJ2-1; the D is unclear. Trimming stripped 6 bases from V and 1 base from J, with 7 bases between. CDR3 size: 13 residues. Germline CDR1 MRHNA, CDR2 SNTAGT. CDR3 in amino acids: CASSQESYNEQFF. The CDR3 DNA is TGTGCCAGCAGCCAGGAGTCCTACAATGAGCAGTTCTTC.

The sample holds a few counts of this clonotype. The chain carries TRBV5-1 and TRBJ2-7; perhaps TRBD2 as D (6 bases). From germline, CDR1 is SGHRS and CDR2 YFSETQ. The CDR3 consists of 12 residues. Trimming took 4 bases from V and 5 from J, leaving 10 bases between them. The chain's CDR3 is CASSPPGDEQYF. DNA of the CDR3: TGCGCCAGCAGCCCCCCGGGAGACGAGCAGTACTTC.

In nucleotides, the CDR3 is TGTGCCAGCAGTGAAATGGGATCGAGCGGGGGCGCAGATACGCAGTATTTT. It codes for CASSEMGSSGGADTQYF. The rearrangement links TRBV25-1 to TRBJ2-3; TRBD2 aligns across 8 bases. Germline lookup yields CDR1 MGHDK and CDR2 SYGVNS. V lost 2 bases, J lost 4 bases, and 11 bases stayed unmatched. The CDR3 has 17 amino acids. The variable domain in full, with the rest retrieved from reference TRBV25-1 and TRBJ2-3, is EADIYQTPRYLVIGTGKKITLECSQTMGHDKMYWYQQDPGMELHLIHYSYGVNSTEKGDLSSESTVSRIRTEHFPLTLESARPSHTSQYLCASSEMGSSGGADTQYFGPGTRLTVL.

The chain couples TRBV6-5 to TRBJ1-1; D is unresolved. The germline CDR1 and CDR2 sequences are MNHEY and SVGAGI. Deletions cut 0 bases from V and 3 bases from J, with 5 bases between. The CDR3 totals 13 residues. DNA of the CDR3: TGTGCCAGCAGTTACTCCTGGGACACTGAAGCTTTCTTT. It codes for CASSYSWDTEAFF.

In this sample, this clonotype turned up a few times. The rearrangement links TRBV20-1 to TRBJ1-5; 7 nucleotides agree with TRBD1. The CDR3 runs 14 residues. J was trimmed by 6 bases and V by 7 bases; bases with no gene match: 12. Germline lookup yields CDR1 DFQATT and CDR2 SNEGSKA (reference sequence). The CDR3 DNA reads TGCAGTGTTAGTGAGGGGGCTGTTGGTCAGCCCCAGCATTTT. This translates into CSVSEGAVGQPQHF.

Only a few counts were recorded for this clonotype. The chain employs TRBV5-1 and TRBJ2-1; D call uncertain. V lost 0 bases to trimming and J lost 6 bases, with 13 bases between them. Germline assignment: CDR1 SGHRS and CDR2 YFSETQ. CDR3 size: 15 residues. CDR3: CASSLEPQVSNEQFF. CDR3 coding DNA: TGCGCCAGCAGCTTGGAACCCCAAGTGTCCAATGAGCAGTTCTTC.

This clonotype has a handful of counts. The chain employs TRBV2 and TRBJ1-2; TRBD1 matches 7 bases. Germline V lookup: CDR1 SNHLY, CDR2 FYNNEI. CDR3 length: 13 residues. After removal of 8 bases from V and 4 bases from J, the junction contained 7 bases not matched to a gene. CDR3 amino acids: CASDTDRAYGYTF. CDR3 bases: TGTGCCAGCGACACAGACAGGGCCTATGGCTACACCTTC.

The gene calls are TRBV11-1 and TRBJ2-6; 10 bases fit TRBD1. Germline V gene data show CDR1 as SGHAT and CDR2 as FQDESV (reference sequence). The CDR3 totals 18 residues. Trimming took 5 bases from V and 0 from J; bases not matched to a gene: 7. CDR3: CASSAAGQGFSGANVLTF. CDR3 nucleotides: TGTGCCAGCAGCGCAGCGGGACAGGGGTTCTCTGGGGCCAACGTCCTGACTTTC.

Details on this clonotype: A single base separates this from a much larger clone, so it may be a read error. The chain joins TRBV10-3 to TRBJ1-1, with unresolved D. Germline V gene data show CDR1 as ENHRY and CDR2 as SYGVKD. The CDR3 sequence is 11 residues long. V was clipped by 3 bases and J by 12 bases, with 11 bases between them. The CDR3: CAISDGPGSFF. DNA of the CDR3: TGTGCCATCAGTGATGGTCCGGGATCTTTCTTT.

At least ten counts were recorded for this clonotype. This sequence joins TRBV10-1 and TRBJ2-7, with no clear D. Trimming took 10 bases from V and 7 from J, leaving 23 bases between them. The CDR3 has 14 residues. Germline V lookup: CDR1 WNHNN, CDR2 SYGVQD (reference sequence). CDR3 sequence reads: CAKNGRTSEREQYF. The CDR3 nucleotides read TGCGCCAAAAACGGACGGACCAGTGAACGGGAGCAGTACTTC.

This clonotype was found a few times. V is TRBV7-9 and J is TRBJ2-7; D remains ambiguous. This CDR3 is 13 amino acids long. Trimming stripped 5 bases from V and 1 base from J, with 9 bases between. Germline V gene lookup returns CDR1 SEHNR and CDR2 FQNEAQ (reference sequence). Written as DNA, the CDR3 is TGTGCCAGCAGCCCGAGGATTTCCTACGAGCAGTACTTC. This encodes CASSPRISYEQYF.

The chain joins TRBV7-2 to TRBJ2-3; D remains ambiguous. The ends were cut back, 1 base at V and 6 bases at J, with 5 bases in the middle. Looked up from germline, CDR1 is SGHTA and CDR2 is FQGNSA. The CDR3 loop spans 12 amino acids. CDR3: CASSLVSDTQYF. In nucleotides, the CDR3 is TGTGCCAGCAGCTTAGTATCCGATACGCAGTATTTT.

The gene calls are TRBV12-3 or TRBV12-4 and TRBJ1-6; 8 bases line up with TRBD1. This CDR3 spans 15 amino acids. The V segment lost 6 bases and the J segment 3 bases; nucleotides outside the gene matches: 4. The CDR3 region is CASSTDRGYNSPLHF. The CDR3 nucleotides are TGTGCCAGCAGCACCGACAGGGGCTATAATTCACCCCTCCACTTT.

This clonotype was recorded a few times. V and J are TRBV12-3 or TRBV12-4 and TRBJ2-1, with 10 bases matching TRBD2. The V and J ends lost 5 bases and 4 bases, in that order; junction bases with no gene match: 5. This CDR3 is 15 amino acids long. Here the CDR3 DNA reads TGTGCCAGCAGTATTCTAGCGGGGGTGTACAATGAGCAGTTCTTC. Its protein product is CASSILAGVYNEQFF.

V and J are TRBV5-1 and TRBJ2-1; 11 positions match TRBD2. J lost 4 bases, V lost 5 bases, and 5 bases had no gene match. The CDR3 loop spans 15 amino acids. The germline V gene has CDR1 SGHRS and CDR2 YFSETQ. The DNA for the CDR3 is TGCGCCAGCAGTGGTACTAGCGGGAGTTACAATGAGCAGTTCTTC. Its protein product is CASSGTSGSYNEQFF.

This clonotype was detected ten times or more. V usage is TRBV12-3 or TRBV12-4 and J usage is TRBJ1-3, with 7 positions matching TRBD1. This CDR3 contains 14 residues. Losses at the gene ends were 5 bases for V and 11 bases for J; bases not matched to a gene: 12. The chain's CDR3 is CASSPRQGSVSIYF. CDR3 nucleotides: TGTGCCAGCAGTCCCAGACAGGGTTCGGTGTCCATATATTTT.

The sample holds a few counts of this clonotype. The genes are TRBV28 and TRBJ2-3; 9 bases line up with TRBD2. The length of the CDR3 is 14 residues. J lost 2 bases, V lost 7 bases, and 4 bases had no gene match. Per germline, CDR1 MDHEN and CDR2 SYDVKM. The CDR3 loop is CASTLAGATDTQYF. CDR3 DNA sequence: TGTGCCAGCACCTTAGCGGGGGCCACAGATACGCAGTATTTT.

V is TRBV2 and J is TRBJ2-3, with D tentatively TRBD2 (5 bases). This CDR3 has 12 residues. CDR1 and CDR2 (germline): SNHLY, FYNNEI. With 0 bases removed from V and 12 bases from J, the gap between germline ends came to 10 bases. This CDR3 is CASSEAEDPQYF. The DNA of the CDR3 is TGTGCCAGCAGTGAAGCGGAGGACCCCCAGTATTTT.

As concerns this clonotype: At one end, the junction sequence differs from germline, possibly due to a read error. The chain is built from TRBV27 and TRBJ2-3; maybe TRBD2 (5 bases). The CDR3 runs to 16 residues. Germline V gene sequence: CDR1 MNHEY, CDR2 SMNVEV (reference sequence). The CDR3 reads CVSSRFGRADTDTQYF. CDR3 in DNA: TGTGTCAGCAGCCGTTTTGGGCGGGCTGACACAGATACGCAGTATTTT.

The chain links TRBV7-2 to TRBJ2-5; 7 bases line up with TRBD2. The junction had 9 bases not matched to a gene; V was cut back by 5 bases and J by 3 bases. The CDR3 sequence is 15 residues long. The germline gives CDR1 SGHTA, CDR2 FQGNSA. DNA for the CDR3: TGTGCCAGCAGCCCACCGGGGCTAGCGGAAGAGACCCAGTACTTC. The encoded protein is CASSPPGLAEETQYF.

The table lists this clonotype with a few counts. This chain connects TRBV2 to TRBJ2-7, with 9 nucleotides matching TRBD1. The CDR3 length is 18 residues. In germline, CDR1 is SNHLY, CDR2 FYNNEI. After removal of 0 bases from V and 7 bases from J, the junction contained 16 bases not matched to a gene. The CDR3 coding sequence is TGTGCCAGCAGTGAAGCGTGGCTCGGACAGGGGAGGGGCTGGGAGCAGTACTTC. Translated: CASSEAWLGQGRGWEQYF.

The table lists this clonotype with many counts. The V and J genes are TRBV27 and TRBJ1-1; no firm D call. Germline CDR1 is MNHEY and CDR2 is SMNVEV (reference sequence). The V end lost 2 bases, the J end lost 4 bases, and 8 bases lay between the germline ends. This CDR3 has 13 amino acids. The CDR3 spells CASSLGLGTEAFF. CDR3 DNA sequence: TGTGCCAGCAGTTTAGGATTGGGCACTGAAGCTTTCTTT.